The rows below give T cell receptor beta chains drawn from one sample of a study of blood T cell repertoires in COVID-19. Using immunoSEQ multiplex PCR, the repertoire was profiled, and TCRdb retains in-frame clones only, with some absent. The sample has about 190,000 clones, about 90% seen once. Sequencing was performed on peripheral blood. Receptors originate from a middle-aged man with acute or convalescent COVID-19. Both conserved end residues are part of each CDR3. A D gene is named only where the DNA matches it firmly. Clone size is shown for a subset of rows, as once, few, many or a class of expanded clone.

TRBD1	TRBV5-6	.	15	TRBJ1-1	TGTGCCAGCAGCTTGGGTCCAGGGGGCTTCACTGAAGCTTTCTTT	CASSLGPGGFTEAFF
.	TRBV29-1	.	13	TRBJ2-5	TGCAGCGTTGAGTCTACAGGACAAGAGACCCAGTACTTC	CSVESTGQETQYF
TRBD1	TRBV25-1	once	14	TRBJ1-5	TGTGCCAGCAGTGGGGACAGTTTCAATCAGCCCCAGCATTTT	CASSGDSFNQPQHF
TRBD1	TRBV29-1	.	14	TRBJ2-3	TGCAGCGTTGAGGGAACGACAGGGTCTGATACGCAGTATTTT	CSVEGTTGSDTQYF
TRBD1	TRBV18	.	16	TRBJ2-3	TGTGCCAGCTCACCACGGGTGGACAGGGGACCCATTACGCAGTATTTT	CASSPRVDRGPITQYF
.	TRBV25-1	.	12	TRBJ2-7	TGTGCCAGCAGTTTACAGGGCTACGAGCAGTACTTC	CASSLQGYEQYF
.	TRBV10-1	.	16	TRBJ2-1	TGCGCCAGCAGTGAGACTAGCTTGAGCTCCTACAATGAGCAGTTCTTC	CASSETSLSSYNEQFF
.	TRBV7-9	few	14	TRBJ1-5	TGTGCCAGCAGCTTAGTGGGCAGGGATCAGCCCCAGCATTTT	CASSLVGRDQPQHF
.	TRBV7-5	few	16	TRBJ2-1	TGTGTCAGAAGCTTAGCGGTACGGGGCTCCTACAATGAGCAGTTCTTC	CVRSLAVRGSYNEQFF
TRBD1	TRBV18	.	16	TRBJ1-6	TGTGCCAGCTCACCGCAAGGACAGGGGGATAATTCACCCCTCCACTTT	CASSPQGQGDNSPLHF
.	TRBV19	.	17	TRBJ2-3	TGTGCCAGTAGTAGAGCTCGGGACTCGCAAGGGACAGATACGCAGTATTTT	CASSRARDSQGTDTQYF
TRBD1	TRBV2	.	15	TRBJ2-7	TGTGCCAGCAGTGTGGGGGACAGGGCAGGCTACGAGCAGTACTTC	CASSVGDRAGYEQYF
.	TRBV5-1	.	14	TRBJ2-7	TGCGCCAGCAGCTTGGGGTTCAGAGGCTACGAGCAGTACTTC	CASSLGFRGYEQYF
.	TRBV5-1	few	15	TRBJ1-2	TGCGCCAGCAGACCAGGCGACAGCAATAACTATGGCTACACCTTC	CASRPGDSNNYGYTF
.	TRBV18	.	17	TRBJ2-1	TGTGCCAGCTCACCCCAAAAGGGGGAGAAACTCGAAGATGAGCAGTTCTTC	CASSPQKGEKLEDEQFF
TRBD1	TRBV29-1	.	13	TRBJ1-4	TGCAGCGTTGACCGACAGGGGAATGAAAAACTGTTTTTT	CSVDRQGNEKLFF